Shown below are 21 T cell receptor beta chains from a single sample sequenced in a study of PD-1 blockade in classical Hodgkin lymphoma. As to time point: cycle 4 day 1 (C4D1), after 5 to 7 weeks of nivolumab. Relapses following autologous stem cell transplantation were seen in all patients, with brentuximab vedotin exposure varying. Libraries were prepared by immunoSEQ multiplex PCR; TCRdb keeps only in-frame clonotypes and omits some of them. The repertoire has 35,000 to 50,000 clones, roughly 65% of them found once; the top ten carry about 3.1%. The sample in question was peripheral blood mononuclear cells (PBMCs), obtained before the fourth cycle of nivolumab. These receptors all stem from a human donor with classical Hodgkin lymphoma.

V and J are TRBV7-8 and TRBJ2-7; D perhaps matches TRBD1 (5 bases). The germline V gene encodes CDR1 SGHVS and CDR2 FQNEAQ. The CDR3 length is 14 residues. V was trimmed by 1 base and J by 1 base, leaving 8 bases between them. The CDR3 sequence is CASSLVRVSYEQYF. The CDR3 DNA sequence: TGTGCCAGCAGCTTAGTCAGGGTTTCCTACGAGCAGTACTTC.

The chain combines TRBV7-9 with TRBJ1-5; D unclear. The V end was cut by 1 base, the J end by 0 bases, with 7 bases between. Germline V gene lookup returns CDR1 SEHNR and CDR2 FQNEAQ (reference sequence). The CDR3 totals 15 residues. For the CDR3, the DNA is TGTGCCAGCAGCTTAGAGGCGGGTAGCAATCAGCCCCAGCATTTT. This gives the protein CASSLEAGSNQPQHF.

The gene calls are TRBV6-5 and TRBJ1-1, with no clear D. The germline CDR1 and CDR2 sequences are MNHEY and SVGAGI. V was clipped by 7 bases and J by 0 bases, with 12 bases between them. The CDR3 contains 14 residues. This CDR3 is CASKRGSLNTEAFF. The DNA for the CDR3 is TGTGCCAGCAAGAGAGGGTCTTTGAACACTGAAGCTTTCTTT.

The chain employs TRBV7-2 and TRBJ2-5; either TRBD1 or TRBD2 may fit D (5 bases each). Germline loops: CDR1 SGHTA, CDR2 FQGNSA. The V gene lost 2 bases and the J gene lost 1 base, with 14 bases spanning the gap. This CDR3 is built from 16 residues. As DNA, the CDR3 is TGTGCCAGCAGCTTATCGTTGGGACGAAGCCAAGAGACCCAGTACTTC. This encodes CASSLSLGRSQETQYF.

This clone was seen once. CDR3 amino acids: CASSFWTGNTIYF. As DNA, the CDR3 is TGTGCCAGCAGCTTTTGGACAGGAAACACCATATATTTT. The gene calls are TRBV5-6 and TRBJ1-3, with a possible D match to TRBD1 (5 bases). Looked up from germline, CDR1 is SGHDT and CDR2 is YYEEEE. The CDR3 has 13 amino acids. Between the trimmed V and J ends, which lost 2 bases and 4 bases, there was a span of 7 bases.

This rearrangement joins TRBV4-3 to TRBJ2-5; 10 bases map to TRBD2. The germline V gene has CDR1 LGHNA and CDR2 YSLEER. The V segment lost 3 bases and the J segment 5 bases; nucleotides outside the gene matches: 6. CDR3 length: 15 residues. This chain's CDR3 is CASSHGLAVAETQYF. CDR3 DNA: TGCGCCAGCAGCCATGGACTAGCGGTCGCGGAGACCCAGTACTTC.

Concerning this clone itself: Other DNA sequences in the sample encode the same CDR3. V gene TRBV15 combines with J gene TRBJ1-4; D ambiguous. The CDR3 consists of 16 residues. Looked up from germline, CDR1 is LNHNV and CDR2 is YYDKDF (reference sequence). V lost 0 bases, J lost 0 bases, and 8 bases lay in between. CDR3: CATSRDGGATNEKLFF. CDR3 DNA sequence: TGTGCCACCAGCAGAGATGGTGGGGCAACTAATGAAAAACTGTTTTTT.

The V and J genes are TRBV4-3 and TRBJ2-3, with TRBD2 matching over 9 bases. CDR1 and CDR2 (germline): LGHNA, YSLEER. The junction had 11 bases not matched to a gene; V was cut back by 5 bases and J by 2 bases. This CDR3 has 17 amino acids. CDR3 residues: CASSRRAAGGLTDTQYF. The CDR3, as DNA: TGCGCCAGCAGCAGGAGAGCCGCGGGGGGGCTCACAGATACGCAGTATTTT.

This clone was detected a few times. This chain joins TRBV5-1 and TRBJ1-5; D perhaps matches TRBD1 (6 bases). V lost 4 bases to trimming and J lost 3 bases, with 17 bases between them. The germline gives CDR1 SGHRS, CDR2 YFSETQ. CDR3 length: 16 amino acids. The CDR3 reads CASSGGGLGDNQPQHF. DNA of the CDR3: TGCGCCAGCAGCGGAGGGGGTTTGGGAGACAATCAGCCCCAGCATTTT. The entire variable domain, with the rest obtained from reference TRBV5-1 and TRBJ1-5, is as follows: KAGVTQTPRYLIKTRGQQVTLSCSPISGHRSVSWYQQTPGQGLQFLFEYFSETQRNKGNFPGRFSGRQFSNSRSEMNVSTLELGDSALYLCASSGGGLGDNQPQHFGDGTRLSIL.

This chain links TRBV11-2 with TRBJ2-2; D uncertain. CDR1 is SGHAT and CDR2 is FQNNGV in the germline V gene. The CDR3 sequence is 13 residues long. With 5 bases removed from V and 1 base from J, the gap between germline ends came to 5 bases. In nucleotides, the CDR3 is TGTGCCAGCAGCCCAGGGAACACCGGGGAGCTGTTTTTT. Amino acids: CASSPGNTGELFF.

The J gene is TRBJ1-1, the V gene TRBV19, with 7 bases lining up with TRBD1. There are 12 residues in the CDR3. Germline V CDR1 and CDR2: LNHDA, SQIVND (reference sequence). V was pared by 7 bases and J by 10 bases, with 9 bases of the junction left unmatched. CDR3 residues: CASTRQGLRAFF. CDR3 nucleotide sequence: TGTGCCAGTACCAGACAGGGTTTGCGAGCTTTCTTT.

The rearrangement links TRBV25-1 to TRBJ2-4, with D unclear. Germline lookup yields CDR1 MGHDK and CDR2 SYGVNS. Trimming stripped 2 bases from V and 8 bases from J, with 10 bases between. The CDR3 sequence is 13 residues long. Written as DNA, the CDR3 is TGTGCCAGCAGTGAACTAGAGGATCACATTCAGTACTTC. Translating it yields CASSELEDHIQYF.

This clone was recorded only once. The CDR3 here is CSVTREASGSQYF. DNA for the CDR3: TGCAGCGTTACCCGGGAAGCTTCAGGGTCCCAGTACTTC. The chain employs TRBV29-1 and TRBJ2-5, with D perhaps matching TRBD1 or TRBD2 (5 bases each). V lost 5 bases to trimming and J lost 9 bases, with 19 bases between them. Looked up from germline, CDR1 is SQVTM and CDR2 is ANQGSEA. The CDR3 contains 13 residues.

The chain has TRBV4-2 and TRBJ2-2; D is ambiguous. V was clipped by 4 bases and J by 3 bases, with 12 bases between them. The CDR3 sequence is 15 residues long. Germline V gene lookup returns CDR1 LGHNA and CDR2 YNFKEQ. The CDR3 sequence is CASSPVKLDTGELFF. The CDR3 DNA is TGTGCCAGCAGCCCGGTCAAGCTTGACACCGGGGAGCTGTTTTTT.

The chain is built from TRBV5-1 and TRBJ2-3; D tentatively reads TRBD1 or TRBD2 (7 bases each). Per the germline V gene, CDR1 is SGHRS and CDR2 is YFSETQ. The CDR3 is 17 residues long. V dropped 5 bases and J dropped 5 bases, with 24 bases sitting between them. The CDR3 spells CASRFLPGQGGIDTQYF. The CDR3 DNA sequence: TGCGCCAGCAGGTTCCTCCCGGGGCAGGGGGGGATAGATACGCAGTATTTT.

This chain joins TRBV30 and TRBJ1-1, with D possibly being TRBD1 (6 bases). The CDR3 runs 13 residues. Germline V CDR1 and CDR2: GTSNPN, SVGIG (reference sequence). With 3 bases removed from V and 1 base from J, the gap between germline ends came to 9 bases. CDR3 nucleotides: TGTGCCTGGAGGGGGGCAAAGAACACTGAAGCTTTCTTT. Protein sequence: CAWRGAKNTEAFF.

This chain links TRBV5-1 with TRBJ1-4; TRBD1 aligns across 8 bases. The CDR3 has 14 residues. V gave up 2 bases and J gave up 8 bases; unmatched junction bases: 5. Germline values: CDR1 SGHRS, CDR2 YFSETQ. CDR3 sequence (DNA): TGCGCCAGCAGCTTCGGGACAGGCGAAGAAAAACTGTTTTTT. It is translated as CASSFGTGEEKLFF.

A few counts support this clone. This chain uses TRBV12-2 with TRBJ2-7; TRBD1, as called in the table, went unchecked against the DNA. TRBV12-2 is noted as a pseudogene. The CDR3 extends over 12 amino acids. The CDR3 nucleotides are TGTGCAAGTCGCTCCAGTGTGTGCGAGCAGTACTTC. This gives the protein CASRSSVCEQYF.

Of note for this clone: The same CDR3 also results from other DNA sequences found in this sample. The rearrangement joins TRBV30 to TRBJ1-1, with a weak D call TRBD1 (5 bases). Per the germline V gene, CDR1 is GTSNPN and CDR2 is SVGIG (reference sequence). There are 14 residues in the CDR3. V lost 1 base, J lost 1 base, and 10 bases lay in between. Here the CDR3 DNA reads TGTGCCTGGAGTGCCCTAACAGGGAACACTGAAGCTTTCTTT. Encoded protein: CAWSALTGNTEAFF.

The J gene is TRBJ2-7, the V gene TRBV6-4; D is undetermined. Deletions cut 2 bases from V and 3 bases from J, with 5 bases between. The length of the CDR3 is 12 residues. CDR1 and CDR2 from the germline V gene are MRHNA and SNTAGT. The CDR3 loop reads CASSDPYYEQYF. CDR3 coding DNA: TGTGCCAGCAGTGACCCTTACTACGAGCAGTACTTC.

The chain combines TRBV6-1 with TRBJ2-4; D is ambiguous. The CDR3 runs 13 residues. Germline V lookup: CDR1 MNHNS, CDR2 SASEGT. Deletions cut 8 bases from V and 3 bases from J, with 11 bases between. The CDR3 reads CASVPVNKNIQYF. The CDR3 DNA follows: TGTGCCAGCGTCCCCGTTAACAAAAACATTCAGTACTTC.